Listed below are T cell receptor beta chains from one sample, sequenced in a study of circulating CD8 cells and anti-PD-1 response in melanoma. Each CDR3 protein is one row after TCRdb ran MiXCR on the reads. Seen here are 370 or so distinct CDR3 sequences, 4.5% to 7% observed once, and the top ten hold approximately 35%. Sequencing was performed on CD8+ T cells from PBMCs, taken at baseline or after one month of anti-PD-1 therapy (not recorded which). Receptor source: a human donor with melanoma. The conserved cysteine and the conserved F or W are not part of the CDR3 here.

V: TRBV18; CDR3: ASSLARGGLGGNEQF
V: TRBV19; CDR3: ASSLWDTGGSEAF
V: TRBV19; CDR3: ASSIGLANEQF
V: TRBV28; CDR3: ASSPMGWEQF
V: TRBV2; CDR3: ASSAGGDNEKLF
V: TRBV28; CDR3: ASSLSGASGLYEQY
V: TRBV20-1; CDR3: SAFTGGRDTQY
V: TRBV12-3/TRBV12-4; CDR3: ASSSGGLQPQH
V: TRBV25-1; CDR3: ASSSGTGVYNEQF
V: TRBV5-1; CDR3: ASSLGDESYHADTQY
V: TRBV7-2; CDR3: ASSPKTLSYEQY
V: TRBV28; CDR3: ASSFVDRSTGELF
V: TRBV2; CDR3: ASSGWRTGGDEQY
V: TRBV18; CDR3: ASSPPTLAGTDTQY
V: TRBV20-1; CDR3: SAIDRGPGSNEQY
V: TRBV19; CDR3: ASSIRDGGYNEQF
V: TRBV5-6; CDR3: ASSRLISGTEAYNEQF
V: TRBV15; CDR3: ATSSRSLLGGAKRELF
V: TRBV27; CDR3: ASSSTLSGNEQY
V: TRBV28; CDR3: ASSLFGGRSSSVSDTQY
V: TRBV23-1; CDR3: ASSQTPRAGGLYNEQF
V: TRBV3-1; CDR3: ASSQDHGADNEQF
V: TRBV19; CDR3: ASSIYPSGGETQY
V: TRBV20-1; CDR3: SASGGSAGETQY